These 27 T cell receptor beta chains came from one sample sequenced in a study of T-cell memory formation after mild COVID-19 (dated by TCRdb to the early 2020s). Libraries were built with 5' RACE. These reads were obtained on an Illumina NovaSeq 6000. TCRdb handled the public reads itself, with Q25 trimming in fastp and clone calling in MiXCR, and kept productive beta chains. Under each unique CDR3 protein, matching rows form one entry showing the most common genes and DNA. Here the sample has around 50,000 distinct CDR3 sequences; 12% occur a single time. The top ten constitute 24% of the sample. Sequencing was carried out using PBMCs or a T cell subset sorted from them (not recorded which). All receptors derive from a man younger than 35 who had mild COVID-19 (a few samples of this study predate the infection). The sample titles of this study are shuffled in the database, so cell type and time point are left out; the donor was told from shared clones.

This clonotype was observed a handful of times. The chain combines TRBV4-3 with TRBJ1-2; 9 nucleotides agree with TRBD1. CDR1 and CDR2 (germline): LGHNA, YSLEER. CDR3 size: 15 residues. The ends lost 4 bases at V and 3 bases at J; junction bases unmatched: 6. CDR3 amino acids: CASSPLQGADYGYTF. As DNA, the CDR3 is TGCGCCAGCAGCCCTCTACAGGGGGCAGACTATGGCTACACCTTC.

The rearrangement uses TRBV24-1 and TRBJ2-3, with 8 nucleotides matching TRBD2. The CDR3 length is 16 residues. The germline V gene encodes CDR1 KGHDR and CDR2 SFDVKD. V lost 0 bases and J lost 3; bases outside the gene matches: 4. In nucleotides, the CDR3 is TGTGCCACCAGTGATTTGCGGCGGGGGGTTACAGATACGCAGTATTTT. This translates into CATSDLRRGVTDTQYF.

The chain couples TRBV19 to TRBJ1-1, with D perhaps matching TRBD1 (6 bases). The CDR3 has 13 residues. V was cut by 7 bases and J by 1 base, with 10 bases left in between. Looked up from germline, CDR1 is LNHDA and CDR2 is SQIVND (reference sequence). For the CDR3, the DNA is TGTGCCAGTACCACGGGGGCGAACACTGAAGCTTTCTTT. Translated, it gives CASTTGANTEAFF.

Worth noting for this clonotype: Since a much larger clone is just one base distant, this may be a read error. V is TRBV7-2 and J is TRBJ1-1; 10 bases are shared with TRBD1. Per the germline V gene, CDR1 is SGHTA and CDR2 is FQGNSA. The CDR3 consists of 14 residues. CDR3 loop: CASSRRTGGEEDFF. As DNA, the CDR3 is TGTGCCAGCAGCCGGAGGACAGGGGGAGAAGAAGATTTCTTT. The whole variable domain, remainder taken from reference TRBV7-2 and TRBJ1-1, is GAGVSQSPSNKVTEKGKDVELRCDPISGHTALYWYRQSLGQGLEFLIYFQGNSAPDKSGLPSDRFSAERTGGSVSTLTIQRTQQEDSAVYLCASSRRTGGEEDFFGQGTRLTVV.

The V gene is TRBV7-8, the J gene TRBJ2-2, with D tentatively TRBD2 (5 bases). Germline values: CDR1 SGHVS, CDR2 FQNEAQ. Trimming pared 5 bases from V and 1 base from J, leaving 23 bases between. The CDR3 runs to 19 residues. CDR3 in DNA: TGTGCCAGCAGCCCTGTTCCCCCCCTGAGGGCCCAGAACACCGGGGAGCTGTTTTTT. It is translated as CASSPVPPLRAQNTGELFF.

This clonotype was seen at least ten times. The rearrangement uses TRBV20-1 and TRBJ2-1, with 8 bases aligning to TRBD1. The CDR3 extends over 15 amino acids. The trim removed 5 bases at V and 3 bases at J, leaving 9 bases unmatched. The germline CDR1 and CDR2 sequences are DFQATT and SNEGSKA (reference sequence). Here the CDR3 DNA reads TGCAGTGCTCCCCGGACAGGGACTTTCTACAATGAGCAGTTCTTC. It yields the protein CSAPRTGTFYNEQFF.

This clonotype came up a few times. This sequence joins TRBV6-5 and TRBJ1-2; no reliable D call. Germline V lookup: CDR1 MNHEY, CDR2 SVGAGI. CDR3 length: 15 residues. Trimming stripped 5 bases from V and 4 bases from J, with 17 bases between. CDR3: CASSHPSKGFYGYTF. In DNA form, the CDR3 reads TGTGCCAGCAGTCACCCGAGTAAGGGATTCTATGGCTACACCTTC.

In this sample, this clonotype turned up many times. The chain has TRBV5-1 and TRBJ2-7; possibly TRBD2 for D (6 bases). Germline-derived CDR1 and CDR2 are SGHRS and YFSETQ. V was cut by 8 bases and J by 0 bases, with 12 bases left in between. This CDR3 contains 13 residues. Here the CDR3 DNA reads TGCGCCAGTCGGGGACTGGCCTCCTACGAGCAGTACTTC. Translating gives CASRGLASYEQYF.

The gene calls are TRBV5-1 and TRBJ2-3, with D perhaps TRBD1 (6 bases). This CDR3 is 17 amino acids long. In germline, CDR1 is SGHRS, CDR2 YFSETQ. The V end was cut by 1 base, the J end by 2 bases, with 17 bases between. The CDR3 reads CASSLTPQGSSTDTQYF. CDR3 coding DNA: TGCGCCAGCAGCTTGACCCCCCAGGGGTCTTCCACAGATACGCAGTATTTT.

The chain links TRBV2 to TRBJ2-5; TRBD2 aligns across 8 bases. V was pared by 4 bases and J by 5 bases, with 6 bases of the junction left unmatched. The CDR3 is 14 residues long. Germline V gene data show CDR1 as SNHLY and CDR2 as FYNNEI. As DNA, the CDR3 is TGTGCCAGCAGTGTCTCGGGGGGGCCTGAGACCCAGTACTTC. Protein: CASSVSGGPETQYF.

The V gene is TRBV28, the J gene TRBJ1-6, with D uncertain. CDR3 length equals 15 residues. Per germline, CDR1 MDHEN and CDR2 SYDVKM. The V and J ends lost 6 bases and 2 bases respectively, with 11 bases between them. The chain's CDR3 is CASSGGRAYNSPLHF. DNA for the CDR3: TGTGCCAGCAGCGGAGGCCGGGCCTATAATTCACCCCTCCACTTT.

This clonotype was seen a handful of times. The chain couples TRBV28 to TRBJ2-7, with 9 bases that match TRBD2. With V trimmed by 6 bases and J by 3 bases, 3 bases remained unmatched. The CDR3 consists of 13 residues. Germline assignment: CDR1 MDHEN and CDR2 SYDVKM. This CDR3 reads CASRTSGHYEQYV. DNA for the CDR3: TGTGCCAGCAGGACTAGCGGCCACTACGAGCAGTACGTC.

This clonotype came up a few times. CDR3: CASSLQAGEQFF. DNA of the CDR3: TGTGCCAGCAGCCTCCAGGCGGGGGAGCAGTTCTTC. The chain has TRBV3-1 and TRBJ2-1, with TRBD2 as a possible D gene (6 bases). Germline loops: CDR1 LGHDT, CDR2 YNNKEL (reference sequence). V was shortened by 4 bases and J by 10 bases, with 11 bases between the two germline ends. This CDR3 comprises 12 residues.

This clonotype was seen ten or more times. J is TRBJ1-4 and V is TRBV12-3 or TRBV12-4; TRBD1 matches at 8 bases. The V gene end was trimmed by 6 bases and the J gene end by 8 bases; junction bases not matched to a gene: 8. The CDR3 is 14 amino acids. In DNA form, the CDR3 reads TGTGCCAGCAGCCCGACAGGGGTAGTGGAAAAACTGTTTTTT. The encoded protein is CASSPTGVVEKLFF.

In its sample, this clonotype was seen many times. This chain uses TRBV4-1 with TRBJ1-1; D is uncertain. The germline V and J ends were trimmed by 0 bases and 5 bases, with 7 bases remaining between them. The CDR3 runs to 13 residues. Germline CDR1 and CDR2: MGHRA and YSYEKL. DNA for the CDR3: TGCGCCAGCAGCCAAGACAGGCGTACTGAAGCTTTCTTT. This gives the protein CASSQDRRTEAFF.

Only a few counts were recorded for this clonotype. The rearrangement joins TRBV12-3 or TRBV12-4 to TRBJ1-3; maybe TRBD1 (5 bases). This CDR3 spans 14 amino acids. V lost 6 bases, J lost 0 bases, and 9 bases lay in between. The CDR3 sequence is CASRPDSSGNTIYF. CDR3 in DNA: TGTGCCAGCAGACCCGACAGCTCTGGAAACACCATATATTTT.

V and J are TRBV20-1 and TRBJ2-6; D unresolved. The CDR3 covers 14 residues. Germline loops: CDR1 DFQATT, CDR2 SNEGSKA (reference sequence). The ends were cut back, 3 bases at V and 2 bases at J, with 8 bases in the middle. The CDR3 region has the DNA TGCAGTGCTAGCCTCGCAGCTGGGGCCAACGTCCTGACTTTC. Translated: CSASLAAGANVLTF.

In this sample, this clonotype turned up many times. The chain employs TRBV4-3 and TRBJ2-3; D is possibly TRBD2 (5 bases). CDR3 length: 15 residues. The germline V gene has CDR1 LGHNA and CDR2 YSLEER. The V gene lost 4 bases and the J gene lost 0 bases, with 11 bases spanning the gap. The CDR3 sequence is CASSLEGMSTDTQYF. The CDR3 DNA reads TGCGCCAGCAGCCTAGAGGGCATGAGCACAGATACGCAGTATTTT.

This clonotype showed up many times. This sequence joins TRBV18 and TRBJ2-7; D not resolved. CDR1 is KGHSH, CDR2 LQKENI, per germline. The ends were cut back, 2 bases at V and 4 bases at J, with 6 bases in the middle. This CDR3 is 12 amino acids long. CDR3 in amino acids: CASSPAGYEQYF. The CDR3 region has the DNA TGTGCCAGCTCACCAGCTGGATACGAGCAGTACTTC.

This clonotype was counted only a few times. The gene calls are TRBV12-3 or TRBV12-4 and TRBJ2-5; D perhaps matches TRBD2 (5 bases). The CDR3 spans 15 residues. V was shortened by 5 bases and J by 2 bases, with 15 bases between the two germline ends. CDR3 region: CASSPFERGQETQYF. The CDR3 bases are TGTGCCAGCAGTCCCTTCGAACGGGGACAAGAGACCCAGTACTTC.

In this sample, this clonotype turned up a few times. A much larger clone lies a single base off, so this may be a read error. The chain employs TRBV7-2 and TRBJ2-2; 8 bases align to TRBD2. V shed 8 bases, J shed 5 bases, and the junction held 13 bases outside the gene matches. CDR1 and CDR2 from the germline V gene are SGHTA and FQGNSA. This CDR3 has 16 residues. CDR3 bases: TGTGCCAGCTTGGCCCAGGCGGGGGGTGAAACCGGGGAGCTGTTTTTT. It is translated as CASLAQAGGETGELFF. Based on the CDR3 plus reference TRBV7-2 and TRBJ2-2, the full variable domain is GAGVSQSPSNKVTEKGKDVELRCDPISGHTALYWYRQSLGQGLEFLIYFQGNSAPDKSGLPSDRFSAERTGGSVSTLTIQRTQQEDSAVYLCASLAQAGGETGELFFGEGSRLTVL.

This clonotype was recorded many times. The gene calls are TRBV3-1 and TRBJ2-4; 8 bases are a match to TRBD1. The CDR3 contains 13 residues. Germline lookup yields CDR1 LGHDT and CDR2 YNNKEL (reference sequence). V shed 9 bases and J 6 bases; nucleotides not matched to a gene: 7. CDR3 DNA: TGTGCCAGGCCCGGACAGGGCGGAAACATTCAGTACTTC. Translating it yields CARPGQGGNIQYF.

Many counts were recorded for this clonotype. The rearrangement uses TRBV5-1 and TRBJ1-6; no definite D call. The V end was cut by 4 bases, the J end by 0 bases, with 8 bases between. This CDR3 has 15 residues. From germline, CDR1 is SGHRS and CDR2 YFSETQ. CDR3 in amino acids: CASSEQSSYNSPLHF. In nucleotides, the CDR3 is TGCGCCAGCAGCGAACAGAGCTCCTATAATTCACCCCTCCACTTT.

This clonotype was found a few times. The chain uses TRBV4-3 and TRBJ2-6; TRBD2 is a possible D gene (6 bases). CDR1 and CDR2 from the germline V gene are LGHNA and YSLEER. V lost 1 base and J lost 2, with 12 bases in between. The CDR3 sequence is 17 residues long. The CDR3 region is CASSQGGGSAGANVLTF. The CDR3 DNA is TGCGCCAGCAGCCAAGGAGGAGGGAGTGCTGGGGCCAACGTCCTGACTTTC.

This sequence joins TRBV18 and TRBJ2-7; weak D call: TRBD1 (6 bases). The germline gives CDR1 KGHSH, CDR2 LQKENI. This CDR3 region has 14 residues. V lost 4 bases, J lost 5 bases, and 15 bases lay in between. CDR3 sequence reads: CASSRQASLDEQYF. For the CDR3, the DNA is TGTGCCAGCTCACGACAGGCCAGCCTGGACGAGCAGTACTTC.

This clonotype appeared a few times. The CDR3 here is CASSLETGYNEQFF. In DNA, the CDR3 is TGCGCCAGCAGCTTGGAGACAGGGTACAATGAGCAGTTCTTC. The J gene is TRBJ2-1, the V gene TRBV5-1; 7 nucleotides match TRBD1. CDR3 length equals 14 residues. The germline V gene encodes CDR1 SGHRS and CDR2 YFSETQ. Unmatched junction bases numbered 1, after V lost 0 bases and J lost 4 bases.

This clonotype was detected a few times. This chain connects TRBV4-3 to TRBJ2-2; D uncertain. This CDR3 has 16 residues. V lost 0 bases to trimming and J lost 5 bases, with 13 bases between them. CDR1 and CDR2 (germline): LGHNA, YSLEER. CDR3 nucleotides: TGCGCCAGCAGCCAAGATCCGGCAGGAGAAACCGGGGAGCTGTTTTTT. The encoded protein is CASSQDPAGETGELFF.